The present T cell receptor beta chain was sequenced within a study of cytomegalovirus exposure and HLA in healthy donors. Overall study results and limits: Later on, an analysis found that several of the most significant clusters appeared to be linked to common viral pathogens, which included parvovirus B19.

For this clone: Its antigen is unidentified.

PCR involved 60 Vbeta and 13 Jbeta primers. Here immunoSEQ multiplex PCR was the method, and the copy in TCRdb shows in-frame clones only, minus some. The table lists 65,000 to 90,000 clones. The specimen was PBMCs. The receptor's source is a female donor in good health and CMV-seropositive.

CDR3 bases: TGCGCCAGCAGCCAGTCGGCCGGCCAGGGCCGAAACGAGCAGTACTTC. It encodes CASSQSAGQGRNEQYF. The chain has TRBV4-1 and TRBJ2-7; TRBD1 is a possible D gene (5 bases). This CDR3 spans 16 amino acids. Germline V lookup: CDR1 MGHRA, CDR2 YSYEKL. Trimming removed 3 bases at V and 5 bases at J, with 20 bases between.